This T cell receptor (beta chain) appears in the sequencing data of a study of T cells in Graves' hyperthyroidism and ophthalmopathy. Study-level results: Blood held most thyroid clonotypes expanded above 0.001 frequency.

This clonotype was seen more than once but under ten times. Its antigen is as yet unknown. CDR3 length: 13 residues. V was cut by 5 bases and J by 7 bases, with 11 bases left in between. Amplified regions were TCR beta CDR3 sequences from RNA transcripts. HTBI primers were the set used in a first-round RT-PCR of the TCR CDR3. TCRdb used MiXCR to reprocess the multiplex PCR reads, holding one entry per CDR3 protein. This table holds 550,000 to 700,000 distinct CDR3 sequences, roughly 15% found once. The sequence came from a woman aged 40 to 50 with Graves' ophthalmopathy. Sequenced material: blood. The chain carries TRBV12-3 or TRBV12-4 and TRBJ2-2; either TRBD1 or TRBD2 may supply D (6 bases each). In DNA, the CDR3 is TGTGCCAGCAGTGGAGGGACATACGGGGAGCTGTTTTTT. It encodes CASSGGTYGELFF.